The rows below give T cell receptor beta chains drawn from one sample of a study of blood T cell repertoires in COVID-19. Libraries were prepared by immunoSEQ multiplex PCR; TCRdb keeps only in-frame clonotypes and omits some of them. The top ten clones hold roughly 4% of a sample with approximately 300,000 clones, 85% to 90% of them seen once. The sequenced sample consisted of peripheral blood. The origin of the receptors is a woman aged 50 to 60 with active or convalescent COVID-19. Each CDR3 is given with its conserved first and last residue. Fields, in order: J gene, V gene, D gene, clone size, CDR3 protein, CDR3 DNA. The D gene is left open where the match is weak. The size of a clone is reported for some rows only, either as once, few or many, or as a class for expanded clones.

>TRBJ1-6|TRBV18|-|-
CASSQSGMTNSPLHF
TGTGCCAGCTCACAATCCGGGATGACAAATTCACCCCTCCACTTT
>TRBJ2-2|TRBV9|TRBD1|-
CASSETGDFTGELFF
TGTGCCAGCAGCGAGACAGGGGACTTCACCGGGGAGCTGTTTTTT
>TRBJ2-3|TRBV11-2|TRBD2|-
CASSPEIASGRVDTQYF
TGTGCCAGCAGTCCGGAGATTGCTAGCGGGAGGGTGGATACGCAGTATTTT
>TRBJ1-5|TRBV5-5|-|once
CASSLTVYSNQPQHF
TGTGCCAGCAGCCTAACAGTATATAGCAATCAGCCCCAGCATTTT
>TRBJ2-7|TRBV13|TRBD1|-
CASRKQGADEQYF
TGTGCCAGCAGGAAACAGGGGGCGGACGAGCAGTACTTC
>TRBJ1-2|TRBV19|-|-
CASSWAGYGYTF
TGTGCCAGTAGTTGGGCCGGCTATGGCTACACCTTC
>TRBJ1-4|TRBV5-1|-|-
CASSPGRSTTNEKLFF
TGCGCCAGCAGCCCGGGGAGAAGTACGACTAATGAAAAACTGTTTTTT
>TRBJ2-7|TRBV3-1/TRBV3-2|TRBD1|-
CASSRGQGFSEQYF
TGTGCCAGCAGCCGGGGACAGGGTTTTAGCGAGCAGTACTTC
>TRBJ2-5|TRBV29-1|TRBD2|-
CSIAGGPVQETQYF
TGCAGTATAGCGGGGGGGCCGGTTCAAGAGACCCAGTACTTC
>TRBJ1-5|TRBV6-5|-|-
CASSYRGGNQPQHF
TGTGCCAGCAGTTACAGGGGGGGAAATCAGCCCCAGCATTTT
>TRBJ2-7|TRBV11-2|-|-
CASSLVVDSSYEQYF
TGTGCCAGCAGCTTAGTAGTGGACAGCTCCTACGAGCAGTACTTC
>TRBJ2-5|TRBV5-1|TRBD1|-
CASSLPGTEPLSETQYF
TGCGCCAGCAGCTTGCCCGGGACAGAACCCCTTTCGGAGACCCAGTACTTC
>TRBJ2-3|TRBV24-1|-|many
CATSEHSNTDTQYF
TGTGCCACCAGTGAGCACAGCAACACAGATACGCAGTATTTT
>TRBJ2-2|TRBV20-1|TRBD2|-
CSASLGLAGGELFF
TGCAGTGCTAGTTTGGGACTAGCGGGCGGGGAGCTGTTTTTT
>TRBJ2-7|TRBV7-9|TRBD2|few
CASSQILSGASGLYEQYF
TGTGCCAGCAGCCAGATCCTTAGCGGGGCTAGCGGTCTCTACGAGCAGTACTTC
>TRBJ2-3|TRBV13|TRBD1|-
CASSIGTGVPDTQYF
TGTGCCAGCAGCATCGGGACAGGGGTCCCAGATACGCAGTATTTT
>TRBJ2-7|TRBV7-3|-|-
CASSSGAANEQYF
TGTGCCAGCAGCTCAGGGGCGGCAAACGAGCAGTACTTC
>TRBJ2-3|TRBV7-6|TRBD2|-
CASSYGVSGGEADTQYF
TGTGCCAGCAGCTATGGAGTTAGCGGGGGGGAGGCAGATACGCAGTATTTT
>TRBJ2-3|TRBV19|TRBD2|-
CASTRGDFGGTDTQYF
TGTGCCAGCACCCGGGGGGACTTCGGGGGGACAGATACGCAGTATTTT
>TRBJ2-5|TRBV28|TRBD2|-
CASSLPQLAGVQETQYF
TGTGCCAGCAGTTTACCCCAACTAGCGGGAGTCCAAGAGACCCAGTACTTC
>TRBJ2-1|TRBV16|-|-
CASSQHSLPNEQFF
TGTGCCAGCAGCCAACACTCTTTACCCAATGAGCAGTTCTTC
>TRBJ2-5|TRBV7-9|TRBD1|-
CASSLVVGGGETQYF
TGTGCCAGCAGCTTAGTGGTAGGGGGCGGAGAGACCCAGTACTTC
>TRBJ1-3|TRBV5-1|TRBD1|-
CASSLPGGSGNTIYF
TGCGCCAGCAGCTTGCCAGGGGGCTCTGGAAACACCATATATTTT
>TRBJ1-2|TRBV29-1|-|-
CSVDAQGSNYGYTF
TGCAGCGTGGACGCGCAGGGGTCTAACTATGGCTACACCTTC
>TRBJ2-1|TRBV14|TRBD1|-
CASSQDEGTDFNEQFF
TGTGCCAGCAGCCAAGATGAGGGGACAGATTTCAATGAGCAGTTCTTC
>TRBJ1-1|TRBV6-5|-|-
CASRPPQGGGTEAFF
TGTGCCAGCAGGCCCCCACAGGGTGGCGGGACTGAAGCTTTCTTT
>TRBJ2-7|TRBV3-1/TRBV3-2|-|-
CASSQVSILRDTTYEQYF
TGTGCCAGCAGCCAAGTCTCCATCCTCCGGGACACAACCTACGAGCAGTACTTC
>TRBJ2-5|TRBV11-2|-|once
CASSRRREETQYF
TGTGCCAGCAGCCGACGGAGGGAGGAGACCCAGTACTTC
>TRBJ2-7|TRBV11-2|-|-
CASSFISYEQYF
TGTGCCAGCAGCTTTATATCCTACGAGCAGTACTTC
>TRBJ2-6|TRBV11-2|-|-
CASSLRGAGANVLTF
TGTGCCAGCAGCCTCAGGGGAGCTGGGGCCAACGTCCTGACTTTC
>TRBJ1-3|TRBV7-3|-|-
CASSPAGGLNAGNTIYF
TGTGCCAGCAGCCCCGCGGGAGGGCTTAACGCTGGAAACACCATATATTTT
>TRBJ2-2|TRBV7-2|TRBD1|-
CASSLLQGVSTGELFF
TGTGCCAGCAGCTTACTCCAGGGGGTTAGCACCGGGGAGCTGTTTTTT
>TRBJ2-7|TRBV6-5|-|-
CASSSGTGYEQYF
TGTGCCAGCAGTTCCGGAACAGGCTACGAGCAGTACTTC
>TRBJ2-5|TRBV7-6|-|-
CASSLEGEGEETQYF
TGTGCCAGCAGCCTCGAGGGGGAGGGCGAAGAGACCCAGTACTTC
>TRBJ1-2|TRBV19|TRBD1|-
CASSDRGGYGYTF
TGTGCCAGTAGTGACAGGGGTGGCTATGGCTACACCTTC
>TRBJ2-2|TRBV30|-|-
CAWSGYWGNTGELFF
TGTGCCTGGTCAGGGTACTGGGGGAACACCGGGGAGCTGTTTTTT
>TRBJ1-1|TRBV28|-|-
CASRRGSNRAFF
TGTGCCAGCAGGAGGGGGTCAAACAGAGCTTTCTTT
>TRBJ2-3|TRBV19|-|-
CASSIDPDSSYTDTQYF
TGTGCCAGTAGTATAGACCCGGACTCGTCTTACACAGATACGCAGTATTTT
>TRBJ2-2|TRBV6-2/TRBV6-3|TRBD1|-
CASSKGQGDTGELFF
TGTGCCAGCAGCAAAGGACAGGGAGACACCGGGGAGCTGTTTTTT
>TRBJ2-7|TRBV7-2|-|-
CASSSEVRDWSYEQYF
TGTGCCAGCAGCTCCGAGGTCCGGGACTGGTCCTACGAGCAGTACTTC
>TRBJ2-7|TRBV27|-|-
CASSSRGWSYEQYF
TGTGCCAGCAGTTCCCGCGGATGGTCCTACGAGCAGTACTTC
>TRBJ2-7|TRBV2|-|-
CASSKDWNYEQYF
TGTGCCAGCAGTAAGGACTGGAACTACGAGCAGTACTTC
>TRBJ1-5|TRBV30|-|few
CAWSVYGQPQHF
TGTGCCTGGAGTGTATACGGTCAGCCCCAGCATTTT
>TRBJ1-6|TRBV5-1|TRBD1|-
CASSLGGTGNGSPLHF
TGCGCCAGCAGCTTGGGGGGGACAGGCAATGGTTCACCCCTCCACTTT
>TRBJ2-1|TRBV6-5|-|-
CATRDSSYNEQFF
TGTGCCACCCGAGACAGCTCCTACAATGAGCAGTTCTTC
>TRBJ2-2|TRBV5-3|TRBD1|-
CARSLEGGQGKNTGELFF
TGTGCCAGAAGCTTGGAAGGGGGACAGGGGAAGAACACCGGGGAGCTGTTTTTT
>TRBJ2-1|TRBV3-1/TRBV3-2|TRBD1|-
CASSQDRGYNEQFF
TGTGCCAGCAGCCAAGACAGGGGGTACAATGAGCAGTTCTTC
>TRBJ1-2|TRBV4-1|-|-
CASSQGVFGYTF
TGCGCCAGCAGCCAAGGAGTGTTTGGCTACACCTTC
>TRBJ1-4|TRBV3-1/TRBV3-2|-|-
CASSQDVGGEKLFF
TGTGCCAGCAGCCAAGATGTCGGGGGAGAAAAACTGTTTTTT
>TRBJ2-2|TRBV30|-|once
CAWSGGPTGELFF
TGTGCCTGGAGTGGAGGGCCAACCGGGGAGCTGTTTTTT
>TRBJ1-3|TRBV6-5|-|-
CASSLRSYSSGNTIYF
TGTGCCAGCAGTTTGCGATCCTACAGCTCTGGAAACACCATATATTTT
>TRBJ2-1|TRBV5-1|TRBD2|-
CASRASGDNEQFF
TGCGCCAGCAGGGCTAGCGGGGACAATGAGCAGTTCTTC
>TRBJ2-5|TRBV2|-|-
CASSRDGGGETQYF
TGTGCCAGCAGTCGGGACGGGGGAGGAGAGACCCAGTACTTC
>TRBJ2-7|TRBV20-1|TRBD2|-
CSASRTSGVSYEQYF
TGCAGTGCTAGTCGGACTAGCGGGGTCTCCTACGAGCAGTACTTC
>TRBJ2-7|TRBV20-1|-|-
CSVRPYEQYF
TGCAGTGTGAGGCCGTACGAGCAGTACTTC